What follows are 5 T cell receptor beta chains derived from one specimen sequenced in a study of blood T cells in healthy people across ages. It was with a sample-barcoded 5' primer and a J-beta primer mix that a second PCR of about 6 to 12 cycles was run. TCRdb reprocessed the 5' RACE reads with MiXCR, giving one entry per CDR3 protein. The sample gives about 720,000 distinct CDR3 sequences, 20% to 25% of which show up once; around a fifth is in the top ten. The sequenced sample consisted of blood. The receptors were sampled from a man between 65 and 85 years old in good health.

In its sample, this clonotype was seen many times. This rearrangement joins TRBV7-2 to TRBJ1-2; D remains unclear. V gave up 2 bases and J gave up 7 bases, with 14 bases separating them. This CDR3 contains 14 residues. The germline CDR1 and CDR2 sequences are SGHTA and FQGNSA. DNA for the CDR3: TGTGCCAGCAGCTTACCGTCAGGTATCTCTGGCTACACCTTC. It is translated as CASSLPSGISGYTF.

The gene calls are TRBV20-1 and TRBJ2-1, with 12 nucleotides matching TRBD2. Germline loops: CDR1 DFQATT, CDR2 SNEGSKA (reference sequence). J gave up 6 bases and V 6 bases, and 12 bases lay outside the gene matches. CDR3 length: 16 amino acids. The CDR3 DNA reads as TGCAGTGCAGACCCGCTTCTAGCGGGGGGGCGCAATGAGCAGTTCTTC. Translation: CSADPLLAGGRNEQFF.

The chain recombines TRBV7-2 with TRBJ2-2, with D possibly called TRBD1 or TRBD2 (6 bases each). CDR3 size: 15 residues. V lost 1 base, J lost 3 bases, and 9 bases lay in between. Germline lookup yields CDR1 SGHTA and CDR2 FQGNSA. CDR3 DNA sequence: TGTGCCAGCAGCTTAGAGGGGGGCGACACCGGGGAGCTGTTTTTT. Translated, it gives CASSLEGGDTGELFF.

To note about this clonotype: Given the absence of the conserved phenylalanine or tryptophan at the CDR3 end, a read error is likely. The genes are TRBV19 and TRBJ2-5; 7 bases agree with TRBD1. Germline V gene lookup returns CDR1 LNHDA and CDR2 SQIVND (reference sequence). This CDR3 is built from 13 residues. V lost 4 bases and J lost 11; bases outside the gene matches: 10. This CDR3 is CASSNRQGNEQYV. The CDR3 DNA reads as TGTGCCAGTAGTAACCGACAGGGTAATGAGCAGTACGTC.

The rearrangement uses TRBV12-3 or TRBV12-4 and TRBJ2-2, with 8 bases aligning to TRBD2. The ends lost 3 bases at V and 5 bases at J; junction bases unmatched: 14. This CDR3 spans 18 amino acids. In nucleotides, the CDR3 is TGTGCCAGCAGTTTCGATCCAGCGGGGGTCCCGAGGACCGGGGAGCTGTTTTTT. It codes for CASSFDPAGVPRTGELFF.